Here is one TCR beta chain with its context. This sample is drawn from a study of technical replicates of blood from a handful of donors. Sequenced by immunoSEQ multiplex PCR; TCRdb stores in-frame clones only, minus some. The sample holds some 82,000 clones, roughly 94% seen once. The sequencing sample was made of T cells isolated from PBMCs. The TCR comes from a human donor in good health.

For the CDR3, the DNA is TGTGCCAGCAGCGTAGGGACAGGGTTTGATGAAAAACTGTTTTTT. This translates into CASSVGTGFDEKLFF. The chain uses TRBV9 and TRBJ1-4; TRBD1 matches 8 bases. The CDR3 has 15 amino acids. Trimming took 0 bases from V and 6 from J; bases not matched to a gene: 4. Germline loops: CDR1 SGDLS, CDR2 YYNGEE.